Listed here is a single T cell receptor beta chain. Its antigen has not been determined. No much larger clonotype is one base removed from it; base qualities were not supplied. Full-length TCR variable regions were amplified by 5' RACE PCR using constant-region reverse primers, and then by semi-nested PCR using Nested Universal Primer A. The ReliaPrep RNA Cell Miniprep System was used to extract total RNA, which was then reverse transcribed into 5'RACE-ready cDNA with the SMARTer RACE 5'/3' Kit. An Illumina MiSeq was used to sequence the full-length TCR alpha and beta libraries, which had been barcoded with multiplex adaptors. The study's own analysis went as follows. For each of nine subset-tissue groups, sequencing data from the five patients were combined, and the groups were compared by unsupervised clustering of TCR gene usage. The Morisita-Horn index was used to calculate repertoire similarity, with shared sequences weighted by how much each contributed to each repertoire. The public reads were run again by TCRdb, first through fastp at Q25 and then through MiXCR, and only productive beta chains were kept. A single entry per CDR3 protein holds the most common genes and DNA from its merged rows. V and J calls and clone size were set by TCRdb, not the authors. The sample records about 57,000 distinct CDR3 sequences, around 28% of which are singletons. The top ten clonotypes cover less than 3.5% of the sample.

This entry comes from a study (dated by TCRdb to the mid-2010s). For the study in its entirety: Whether tumor-infiltrating Tregs in breast cancer are recruited from blood Tregs or converted in situ from other CD4+ T cell subsets was tested. Results the study describes overall, beyond this receptor: The TCR alpha and beta sequences of tumor-infiltrating Tregs showed the greatest overlap with tumor naive CD4+ T cells, followed by blood naive CD4+ T cells. In terms of TCR gene usage, tumor memory CD4+ T cells clustered together with blood and lymph node memory CD4+ cells, as well as with lymph node naive CD4+ cells. The larger-cohort validation was restricted to a single TCR beta V-J rearrangement rather than whole repertoires.

CD4+CD45RO+CD25- cells were isolated as memory CD4+ T cells. Tregs, naive and memory CD4+ T cells from tumor, blood and ipsilateral draining lymph nodes of about five breast cancer patients underwent full-length TCR alpha and beta sequencing. Tumor tissue and lymph nodes obtained from ipsilateral axillary dissection were perfused with PBS, minced and then digested with collagenase I and hyaluronidase. Sorted cell populations were confirmed by FACS to exceed 90% purity. From the germline V gene, CDR1 is MNHEY and CDR2 is SVGEGT. From the cysteine up to the phenylalanine, the CDR3 has a length of 12 residues. The entry retains the CDR3 DNA only, 36 bases that are in frame from base 1. Trimming takes 7 bases from V and 10 bases from J, and the germline ends sit 16 bases apart.

The receptor was isolated from a female donor with breast cancer. The chain is assembled from TRBV6-2 or TRBV6-3 and TRBJ1-1; the D gene remains uncertain. Sequenced: tumor-infiltrating memory CD4+ T cells sorted from the breast tumor. The sample's cell subset or site label is to be understood as: memory CD4+ T cells, CD4+CD45RO+CD25-. The sequence in DNA is TGTGCCAGCACCACAGTGAGTGGAAGAGCTTTCTTT. This is translated as CASTTVSGRAFF.